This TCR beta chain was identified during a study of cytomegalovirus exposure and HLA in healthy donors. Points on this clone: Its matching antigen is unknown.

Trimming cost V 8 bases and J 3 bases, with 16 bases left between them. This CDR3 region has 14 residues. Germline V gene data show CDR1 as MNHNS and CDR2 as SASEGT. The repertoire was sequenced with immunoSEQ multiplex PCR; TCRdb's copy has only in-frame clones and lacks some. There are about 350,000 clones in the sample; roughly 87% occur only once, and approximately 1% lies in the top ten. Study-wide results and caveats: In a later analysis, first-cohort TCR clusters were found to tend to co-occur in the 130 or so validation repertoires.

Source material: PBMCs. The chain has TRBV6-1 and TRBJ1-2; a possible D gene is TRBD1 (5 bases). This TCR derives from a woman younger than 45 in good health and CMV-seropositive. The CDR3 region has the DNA TGTGCCAGCCAACCAGGGCGGTCGGACTATGGCTACACCTTC. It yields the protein CASQPGRSDYGYTF.